The 10 T cell receptor beta chains listed next were all sequenced from one sample in a study of OX40 agonist ivuxolimab in advanced cancers. Libraries were prepared by immunoSEQ multiplex PCR; TCRdb keeps only in-frame clonotypes and omits some of them. This sample has roughly 22,000 clones, with approximately 87% found just once. Sequencing used CD4+ or CD8+ T cells sorted from blood, obtained in a trial of the OX40 agonist ivuxolimab. The receptors derive from an adult with an advanced solid tumor such as melanoma, head and neck, liver or kidney cancer.

V is TRBV6-5 and J is TRBJ1-1; 8 positions match TRBD1. The junction had 10 bases not matched to a gene; V was cut back by 0 bases and J by 7 bases. The CDR3 is 16 residues long. Germline values: CDR1 MNHEY, CDR2 SVGAGI. The CDR3 region is CASSYSPTGASDEAFF. The CDR3, as DNA: TGTGCCAGCAGTTACTCCCCGACAGGGGCCTCCGATGAAGCTTTCTTT.

This clone was counted a few times. This CDR3 reads CASVGGFNQPQHF. The DNA for the CDR3 is TGTGCCAGTGTCGGGGGGTTCAATCAGCCCCAGCATTTT. V is TRBV19 and J is TRBJ1-5; a possible D gene is TRBD1 (5 bases). This CDR3 spans 13 amino acids. CDR1 is LNHDA and CDR2 is SQIVND in the germline V gene (reference sequence). Trimming left V 8 bases short and J 3 bases short, with 11 bases between.

V gene TRBV9 combines with J gene TRBJ2-7; D call uncertain. This CDR3 has 15 amino acids. Germline-derived CDR1 and CDR2 are SGDLS and YYNGEE. Trimming left V 0 bases short and J 3 bases short, with 13 bases between. The CDR3 nucleotides are TGTGCCAGCAGCGTAGTTAGTAATTGGGGCTACGAGCAGTACTTC. Protein sequence: CASSVVSNWGYEQYF.

The chain couples TRBV13 to TRBJ1-1; D is perhaps TRBD1 (5 bases). The germline V gene has CDR1 PRHDT and CDR2 FYEKMQ (reference sequence). CDR3 length: 15 amino acids. V was clipped by 0 bases and J by 3 bases, with 11 bases between them. DNA for the CDR3: TGTGCCAGCAGCTTAGGCGTCAGGGTTGACACTGAAGCTTTCTTT. Translating it yields CASSLGVRVDTEAFF.

The chain carries TRBV5-1 and TRBJ2-2, with 7 bases aligning to TRBD1. Germline V gives CDR1 SGHRS, CDR2 YFSETQ. The V segment lost 5 bases and the J segment 5 bases; nucleotides outside the gene matches: 3. The CDR3 extends over 13 amino acids. CDR3 loop: CASRTGRTGELFF. CDR3 in DNA: TGCGCCAGCAGGACAGGGCGGACCGGGGAGCTGTTTTTT.

The chain links TRBV6-6 to TRBJ1-5, with D possibly TRBD1 on 6 matching bases. This CDR3 spans 15 amino acids. Germline loops: CDR1 MNHNY, CDR2 SVGAGI (reference sequence). Trimming cost V 2 bases and J 5 bases, with 13 bases left between them. CDR3 coding DNA: TGTGCCAGCAGTTACGTCGACAGGTTGGATCAGCCCCAGCATTTT. Translation gives CASSYVDRLDQPQHF.

V usage is TRBV4-2 and J usage is TRBJ1-1, with 7 bases that match TRBD1. The CDR3 loop spans 19 amino acids. Germline-derived CDR1 and CDR2 are LGHNA and YNFKEQ. With 1 base clipped from V and 2 bases from J, the junction kept 16 bases outside the gene matches. The CDR3 sequence is CASSQVHYRGQSLNTEAFF. CDR3 nucleotide sequence: TGTGCCAGCAGCCAAGTACATTACAGGGGCCAGTCCCTTAACACTGAAGCTTTCTTT.

This sequence joins TRBV28 and TRBJ2-7; 7 bases fit TRBD2. The CDR3 runs to 15 residues. V shed 8 bases, J shed 3 bases, and the junction held 13 bases outside the gene matches. CDR1 is MDHEN, CDR2 SYDVKM, per germline. Written as DNA, the CDR3 is TGTGCCAGCGCATCCCCCCTTAGCGGGCACTACGAGCAGTACTTC. This translates into CASASPLSGHYEQYF. The variable domain in full, with the rest retrieved from reference TRBV28 and TRBJ2-7, is DVKVTQSSRYLVKRTGEKVFLECVQDMDHENMFWYRQDPGLGLRLIYFSYDVKMKEKGDIPEGYSVSREKKERFSLILESASTNQTSMYLCASASPLSGHYEQYFGPGTRLTVT.

The chain is built from TRBV6-6 and TRBJ2-7; maybe TRBD1 (5 bases). The V gene lost 2 bases and the J gene lost 2 bases, with 7 bases spanning the gap. There are 13 residues in the CDR3. From germline, CDR1 is MNHNY and CDR2 SVGAGI (reference sequence). CDR3: CASSYATAYEQYF. In nucleotides, the CDR3 is TGTGCCAGCAGTTACGCGACAGCCTACGAGCAGTACTTC.

The chain uses TRBV28 and TRBJ2-7, with 11 bases matching TRBD2. The trim removed 10 bases at V and 1 base at J, leaving 6 bases unmatched. The CDR3 has 14 residues. Germline V lookup: CDR1 MDHEN, CDR2 SYDVKM. CDR3 loop: CATHGLAGSYEQYF. For the CDR3, the DNA is TGTGCCACCCACGGACTAGCGGGTTCCTACGAGCAGTACTTC.